These 26 T cell receptor beta chains came from one sample sequenced in a study of cytomegalovirus exposure and HLA in healthy donors. PCR used 60 Vbeta primers and 13 Jbeta primers. Sequenced by immunoSEQ multiplex PCR; TCRdb stores in-frame clones only, minus some. The sample holds fewer than 200,000 clones, about four fifths seen once. The sample consisted of PBMCs. The receptors stem from a man aged 45-65 years in good health and CMV-seropositive.

The chain is built from TRBV13 and TRBJ2-7, with D unresolved. Germline V CDR1 and CDR2: PRHDT, FYEKMQ (reference sequence). V was pared by 5 bases and J by 1 base, with 12 bases between. The CDR3 totals 14 residues. CDR3: CASSTNTDSYEQYF. The DNA of the CDR3 is TGTGCCAGCAGCACTAACACGGATTCCTACGAGCAGTACTTC.

The genes are TRBV4-2 and TRBJ2-1, with 11 bases lining up with TRBD1. Germline CDR1 is LGHNA and CDR2 is YNFKEQ. This CDR3 has 14 residues. The J segment lost 6 bases and the V segment lost 4 bases, leaving 2 bases of the junction unmatched. The CDR3 bases are TGTGCCAGCAGCCCAGGACAGGGGGCCAATGAGCAGTTCTTC. Amino acid sequence: CASSPGQGANEQFF.

The CDR3 DNA reads TGTGCCAGCAGACCCTACAGGGTCCTCGGGGAGCTGTTTTTT. Translating it yields CASRPYRVLGELFF. The V and J genes are TRBV28 and TRBJ2-2; D may be TRBD1 (6 bases). V was trimmed by 6 bases and J by 7 bases, leaving 15 bases between them. The CDR3 consists of 14 residues. CDR1 is MDHEN, CDR2 SYDVKM, per germline.

The V gene is TRBV4-3, the J gene TRBJ2-7; a weak D match, TRBD2 (5 bases). CDR1 and CDR2 (germline): LGHNA, YSLEER. The CDR3 is 19 amino acids. V lost 0 bases to trimming and J lost 5 bases, with 26 bases between them. DNA for the CDR3: TGCGCCAGCAGCCAAGACTGGGGTGGAACCTCTCTCGGGGATCACGAGCAGTACTTC. This translates into CASSQDWGGTSLGDHEQYF.

The rearrangement joins TRBV6-6 to TRBJ2-7; 7 bases align to TRBD2. Germline values: CDR1 MNHNY, CDR2 SVGAGI (reference sequence). This CDR3 has 13 residues. With V trimmed by 2 bases and J by 5 bases, 3 bases remained unmatched. The CDR3 protein is CASSYTAGDEQYF. The CDR3, as DNA: TGTGCCAGCAGTTACACCGCGGGGGACGAGCAGTACTTC.

The chain has TRBV4-1 and TRBJ2-1; 9 bases fit TRBD1. V dropped 4 bases and J dropped 7; count of bases not matched to a gene: 5. Per the germline V gene, CDR1 is MGHRA and CDR2 is YSYEKL. The length of the CDR3 is 14 residues. The CDR3 DNA reads TGCGCCAGCAGCCTACGGACAGGGGAGAATGAGCAGTTCTTC. It yields the protein CASSLRTGENEQFF.

The rearrangement links TRBV18 to TRBJ2-1; 9 nucleotides agree with TRBD1. The V gene's germline CDR1 is KGHSH and CDR2 LQKENI. J lost 3 bases, V lost 3 bases, and 3 bases had no gene match. This CDR3 is built from 15 residues. CDR3 nucleotides: TGTGCCAGCTCACCCGTGACAGGGGGCTACAATGAGCAGTTCTTC. It codes for CASSPVTGGYNEQFF.

The gene calls are TRBV6-5 and TRBJ1-5; D possibly corresponds to TRBD1 (6 bases). Germline assignment: CDR1 MNHEY and CDR2 SVGAGI. This CDR3 is 14 amino acids long. V was trimmed by 4 bases and J by 4 bases, leaving 11 bases between them. For the CDR3, the DNA is TGTGCCAGCAGTTTCTCGGGGACAAATCAGCCCCAGCATTTT. It is translated as CASSFSGTNQPQHF.

The chain couples TRBV4-1 to TRBJ1-4; 7 bases line up with TRBD1. Germline-derived CDR1 and CDR2 are MGHRA and YSYEKL. The CDR3 runs 16 residues. V dropped 2 bases and J dropped 4; count of bases not matched to a gene: 7. As DNA, the CDR3 is TGCGCCAGCAGCCAACTCCGGGACAGAATTAATGAAAAACTGTTTTTT. Its protein product is CASSQLRDRINEKLFF.

The chain combines TRBV28 with TRBJ1-1; D may be TRBD1 (6 bases). CDR3 length: 14 amino acids. V lost 5 bases, J lost 0 bases, and 10 bases lay in between. Germline V gives CDR1 MDHEN, CDR2 SYDVKM. The CDR3 DNA follows: TGTGCCAGCAGTCCGGGACACCTGAACACTGAAGCTTTCTTT. It yields the protein CASSPGHLNTEAFF. Using reference TRBV28 and TRBJ1-1 for the parts outside the CDR3, the full variable domain is DVKVTQSSRYLVKRTGEKVFLECVQDMDHENMFWYRQDPGLGLRLIYFSYDVKMKEKGDIPEGYSVSREKKERFSLILESASTNQTSMYLCASSPGHLNTEAFFGQGTRLTVV.

The chain carries TRBV6-5 and TRBJ1-2; possible D gene TRBD1, 5 bases. CDR1 and CDR2 from the germline V gene are MNHEY and SVGAGI. V shed 6 bases and J shed 5 bases, with 10 bases lying between them. The CDR3 contains 12 residues. CDR3 in DNA: TGTGCCAGCAGCGACAGTCATTATGGCTACACCTTC. Its translation: CASSDSHYGYTF.

CDR3 bases: TGTGCCGCCGGGGGGGCAAAAAACATTCAGTACTTC. Translating it yields CAAGGAKNIQYF. The chain is built from TRBV10-3 and TRBJ2-4; 8 nucleotides match TRBD2. This CDR3 is 12 amino acids long. Germline CDR1 and CDR2: ENHRY and SYGVKD. Trimming cost V 11 bases and J 4 bases; bases outside gene matches: 4.

The chain employs TRBV28 and TRBJ1-4, with a possible D match to TRBD1 (6 bases). V was pared by 5 bases and J by 8 bases, with 18 bases between. This CDR3 contains 15 residues. CDR1 MDHEN and CDR2 SYDVKM come from the germline V gene. CDR3 coding DNA: TGTGCCAGCAGTCCCTGGGGGGGCCGTCGGGAAAAACTGTTTTTT. This encodes CASSPWGGRREKLFF.

The sample holds a few counts of this clone. V gene TRBV7-2 combines with J gene TRBJ1-1; D gene uncertain. The CDR3 has 16 amino acids. CDR1 and CDR2 from the germline V gene are SGHTA and FQGNSA. V shed 1 base and J shed 4 bases, with 16 bases lying between them. In DNA form, the CDR3 reads TGTGCCAGCAGCTTAGGATTTGGTGGCGCGGGCACTGAAGCTTTCTTT. Translation: CASSLGFGGAGTEAFF.

The gene calls are TRBV28 and TRBJ1-6, with D tentatively TRBD1 (6 bases). Germline loops: CDR1 MDHEN, CDR2 SYDVKM. The CDR3 runs 16 residues. V gave up 4 bases and J gave up 3 bases, with 13 bases separating them. The CDR3 spells CASSSLSRGYNSPLHF. The CDR3 DNA reads TGTGCCAGCAGTTCCCTAAGCAGGGGCTATAATTCACCCCTCCACTTT.

The chain has TRBV11-2 and TRBJ2-1; 12 nucleotides align to TRBD2. Per germline, CDR1 SGHAT and CDR2 FQNNGV. The V gene end was trimmed by 4 bases and the J gene end by 9 bases; junction bases not matched to a gene: 7. The CDR3 contains 15 residues. The CDR3 coding sequence is TGTGCCAGCAGCTGGGAGCTAGCGGGGGGGCCTGAGCAGTTCTTC. It yields the protein CASSWELAGGPEQFF.

This chain connects TRBV6-8 to TRBJ1-1; 7 bases map to TRBD1. With V trimmed by 0 bases and J by 11 bases, 6 bases remained unmatched. Germline CDR1 MNHGY, CDR2 SAAAGT. The CDR3 is made up of 13 amino acids. Here the CDR3 DNA reads TGTGCCAGCAGTTACTCAGCAGGGGGAGTCGCTTTCTTT. Protein: CASSYSAGGVAFF.

The chain links TRBV5-4 to TRBJ1-1; D call uncertain. V shed 4 bases and J shed 8 bases, with 15 bases lying between them. CDR1 and CDR2 (germline): SGHNT, YYREEE (reference sequence). This CDR3 is 13 amino acids long. The CDR3 sequence is CASSRPPVLEAFF. CDR3 DNA sequence: TGTGCCAGCAGCCGCCCTCCAGTCCTCGAAGCTTTCTTT. Variable domain in full (rest from reference TRBV5-4 and TRBJ1-1): ETGVTQSPTHLIKTRGQQVTLRCSSQSGHNTVSWYQQALGQGPQFIFQYYREEENGRGNFPPRFSGLQFPNYSSELNVNALELDDSALYLCASSRPPVLEAFFGQGTRLTVV.

The chain recombines TRBV9 with TRBJ2-2; 11 positions agree with TRBD2. Germline-derived CDR1 and CDR2 are SGDLS and YYNGEE. The CDR3 is 15 amino acids. Losses at the gene ends were 4 bases for V and 3 bases for J; bases not matched to a gene: 2. This CDR3 is CASSRTSGYTGELFF. In nucleotides, the CDR3 is TGTGCCAGCAGCCGGACTAGCGGGTACACCGGGGAGCTGTTTTTT.

CDR3 sequence: CASSSTGGLRHEQFF. The CDR3 nucleotides are TGTGCCAGCAGTTCGACAGGGGGCCTTAGGCATGAGCAGTTCTTC. V usage is TRBV5-4 and J usage is TRBJ2-1; 10 bases are a match to TRBD1. J gave up 8 bases and V 5 bases, and 10 bases lay outside the gene matches. The CDR3 totals 15 residues. Germline V CDR1 and CDR2: SGHNT, YYREEE (reference sequence).

This chain uses TRBV11-2 with TRBJ2-5, with D possibly matching TRBD2 (6 bases). The J call is uncertain, as TRBJ2-7 better fits the DNA end. The CDR3 length is 18 residues. Germline V gene sequence: CDR1 SGHAT, CDR2 FQNNGV. The DNA for the CDR3 is TGTGCCAGCAGCCCTAGAGCGGTAGCGGCTAGTGGGTCCTACGAGCAGTACTTC. Protein sequence: CASSPRAVAASGSYEQYF.

V usage is TRBV18 and J usage is TRBJ2-4; 7 nucleotides line up with TRBD1. From germline, CDR1 is KGHSH and CDR2 LQKENI. CDR3 size: 17 residues. V dropped 3 bases and J dropped 0; count of bases not matched to a gene: 8. This CDR3 is CASSPPPGQLAKNIQYF. CDR3 nucleotide sequence: TGTGCCAGCTCACCCCCGCCGGGACAGCTAGCCAAAAACATTCAGTACTTC.

This chain uses TRBV5-1 with TRBJ2-7; 8 bases align to TRBD2. Unmatched junction bases numbered 8, after V lost 0 bases and J lost 6 bases. The CDR3 has 15 residues. Germline CDR1 and CDR2: SGHRS and YFSETQ. CDR3 protein: CASSLGSGNNREQYF. CDR3 bases: TGCGCCAGCAGCTTGGGTAGCGGGAATAATCGCGAGCAGTACTTC.

The V call is TRBV28, the J call TRBJ1-6; a possible D gene is TRBD1 (5 bases). V dropped 3 bases and J dropped 7 bases, with 13 bases sitting between them. CDR1 and CDR2 from the germline V gene are MDHEN and SYDVKM. This CDR3 is built from 15 residues. The CDR3 sequence is CASSFTYRTNSPLHF. The CDR3 coding sequence is TGTGCCAGCAGTTTTACCTACAGGACCAATTCACCCCTCCACTTT.

In this sample, this clone turned up a few times. V and J are TRBV28 and TRBJ1-1; 8 nucleotides match TRBD1. CDR3 length: 14 amino acids. Trimming at V came to 5 bases and at J to 4 bases, leaving 6 bases not matched to a gene. Germline lookup yields CDR1 MDHEN and CDR2 SYDVKM. The CDR3 sequence is CASSTRTGITEAFF. The CDR3 DNA is TGTGCCAGCAGTACCCGGACAGGGATCACTGAAGCTTTCTTT.

The chain couples TRBV6-1 to TRBJ2-3; 8 positions match TRBD2. The germline V gene has CDR1 MNHNS and CDR2 SASEGT. The CDR3 sequence is 15 residues long. With V trimmed by 4 bases and J by 4 bases, 7 bases remained unmatched. CDR3 nucleotide sequence: TGTGCCAGCAGTGTTATGGCGCGGGAGGCAGATACGCAGTATTTT. Amino acid sequence: CASSVMAREADTQYF.